A selection of T cell receptor beta chains follows, all from one sample in a study of blood T cell repertoires in COVID-19. Clones were sequenced by immunoSEQ multiplex PCR, and TCRdb holds only the in-frame ones, with some missing. Of approximately 150,000 clones listed, 80% to 90% are singletons. The sequenced material came from peripheral blood. These receptors originate from a woman aged 50 to 60 with acute or convalescent COVID-19. CDR3s include the opening cysteine and the closing phenylalanine or tryptophan. A D gene is named only where the DNA matches it firmly. Size is stated for part of the rows, as once, few or many counts, or as a class when the clone is expanded.

clone size	CDR3 length	D gene	V gene	J gene	CDR3 DNA	CDR3 protein
-	15	TRBD1	TRBV19	TRBJ1-6	TGTGCCAGTACTCCCAGGGGGCTTGAGAATTCACCCCTCCACTTT	CASTPRGLENSPLHF
-	16	TRBD1	TRBV9	TRBJ2-5	TGTGCCAGCAGCTTATCCGGGACAGGGGTACAAGAGACCCAGTACTTC	CASSLSGTGVQETQYF
-	15	-	TRBV3-1/TRBV3-2	TRBJ1-1	TGTGCCAGCAGCCAAGCGTCAGGCCTTGGAACTGAAGCTTTCTTT	CASSQASGLGTEAFF
-	15	TRBD2	TRBV9	TRBJ2-5	TGTGCCAGCAGCGTAATTAGCGGGGGGCAAGAGACCCAGTACTTC	CASSVISGGQETQYF
-	12	-	TRBV5-6	TRBJ1-1	TGTGCCAGCAGCCCGGGGGGCACTGAAGCTTTCTTT	CASSPGGTEAFF
-	15	TRBD1	TRBV5-1	TRBJ1-6	TGCGCCAGCAGCGAGTGGGGACAGGGATTGTCACCCCTCCACTTT	CASSEWGQGLSPLHF
few	15	TRBD2	TRBV11-2	TRBJ2-1	TGTGCCAGCAGCCCGATGGACGGGAGGGCCATTGAGCAGTTCTTC	CASSPMDGRAIEQFF
-	17	TRBD1	TRBV2	TRBJ1-5	TGTGCCAGCAGTGGTCGGGCGGGGACAGGGGGCAGTCAGCCCCAGCATTTT	CASSGRAGTGGSQPQHF
-	12	-	TRBV6-6	TRBJ2-7	TGTGCCAGCAGTTACAATCTATACGAGCAGTACTTC	CASSYNLYEQYF
-	12	-	TRBV6-5	TRBJ1-2	TGTGCCAGCAGTTTGGGCCACCGTGGCTACACCTTC	CASSLGHRGYTF
-	14	-	TRBV9	TRBJ2-3	TGTGCCAGCAGCCCGCCGCAGGTTTCAGATACGCAGTATTTT	CASSPPQVSDTQYF
-	16	-	TRBV7-8	TRBJ2-7	TGTGCCAGCAGCCCGTCGCCGAGAGCGGTGACCTACGAGCAGTACTTC	CASSPSPRAVTYEQYF
-	19	-	TRBV3-1/TRBV3-2	TRBJ1-1	TGTGCCAGCAGCCAAGTCAATGCGGGGGTCCTAGGGCTGGAAACTGAAGCTTTCTTT	CASSQVNAGVLGLETEAFF
-	16	TRBD1	TRBV28	TRBJ1-4	TGTGCCAGCACCGTCCCGGGACAGGGGACTAATGAAAAACTGTTTTTT	CASTVPGQGTNEKLFF
-	18	TRBD2	TRBV4-1	TRBJ2-3	TGCGCCAGCAGCCAAGAATGGACTAGCGGGAGTCACCCAGATACGCAGTATTTT	CASSQEWTSGSHPDTQYF
-	20	TRBD2	TRBV24-1	TRBJ2-2	TGTGCCACCAGTGATTTGCAAGGGAGTATAGCGGGGGGCCGCACCGGGGAGCTGTTTTTT	CATSDLQGSIAGGRTGELFF
-	19	TRBD2	TRBV30	TRBJ2-2	TGTGCCTGGATTTCCAGGGGGCTAGCGGGGGGTTATGACACCGGGGAGCTGTTTTTT	CAWISRGLAGGYDTGELFF
-	13	-	TRBV19	TRBJ1-1	TGTGCCAGTATCCCCTGGGGCTCGGCTGAAGCTTTCTTT	CASIPWGSAEAFF
-	12	-	TRBV2	TRBJ2-1	TGTGCCAGCAGTCCATTCTACAATGAGCAGTTCTTC	CASSPFYNEQFF
-	16	TRBD2	TRBV2	TRBJ2-7	TGTGCCAGCAGTGAAACGGGGAGGGGCTCGGGGTACGAGCAGTACTTC	CASSETGRGSGYEQYF
few	15	-	TRBV6-4	TRBJ1-6	TGTGCCAGCAGTGACGAGTGGTCCCCGCGTTCACCCCTCCACTTT	CASSDEWSPRSPLHF
-	14	-	TRBV18	TRBJ1-2	TGTGCCAGCTCACGGGGAGCGTCAGACTATGGCTACACCTTC	CASSRGASDYGYTF
-	11	-	TRBV5-6	TRBJ2-1	TGTGCCAGCAGCTTTGGAGATGAGCAGTTCTTC	CASSFGDEQFF
-	14	-	TRBV24-1	TRBJ1-4	TGTGCCACCAGTGATTCACAGGCCCAGGAAAAACTGTTTTTT	CATSDSQAQEKLFF
once	15	TRBD1	TRBV24-1	TRBJ1-1	TGTGCCACCAGTGATACGGGACAGGGGGACACTGAAGCTTTCTTT	CATSDTGQGDTEAFF
-	15	-	TRBV5-1	TRBJ2-1	TGCGCCAGCAGCTTAACTGGAGTCAACTACAATGAGCAGTTCTTC	CASSLTGVNYNEQFF
-	12	-	TRBV6-5	TRBJ1-2	TGTGCCAGCGGCGGGGGGACCCTTGGCTACACCTTC	CASGGGTLGYTF
once	18	-	TRBV21-1	TRBJ2-1	TGTGCCAGCGCTACGAGAGGGCTAGCGGGTAGCTCCTACAATGAGCAGTTCTTC	CASATRGLAGSSYNEQFF
-	15	-	TRBV5-1	TRBJ1-6	TGCGCCAGCAGCTTGCATGATGGGAGTGAGTCACCCCTCCACTTT	CASSLHDGSESPLHF